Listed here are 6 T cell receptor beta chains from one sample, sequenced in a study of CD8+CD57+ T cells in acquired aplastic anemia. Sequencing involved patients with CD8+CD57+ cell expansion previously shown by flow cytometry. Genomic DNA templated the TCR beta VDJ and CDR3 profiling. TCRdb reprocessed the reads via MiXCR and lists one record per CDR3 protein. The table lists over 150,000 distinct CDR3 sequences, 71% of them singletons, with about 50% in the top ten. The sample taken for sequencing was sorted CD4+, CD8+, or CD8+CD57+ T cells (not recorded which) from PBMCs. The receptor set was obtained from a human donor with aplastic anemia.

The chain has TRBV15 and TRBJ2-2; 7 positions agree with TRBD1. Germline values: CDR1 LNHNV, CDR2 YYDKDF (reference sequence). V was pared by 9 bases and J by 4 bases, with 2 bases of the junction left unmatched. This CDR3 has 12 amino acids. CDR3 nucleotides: TGTGCCACACAGGGGACCACCGGGGAGCTGTTTTTT. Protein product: CATQGTTGELFF.

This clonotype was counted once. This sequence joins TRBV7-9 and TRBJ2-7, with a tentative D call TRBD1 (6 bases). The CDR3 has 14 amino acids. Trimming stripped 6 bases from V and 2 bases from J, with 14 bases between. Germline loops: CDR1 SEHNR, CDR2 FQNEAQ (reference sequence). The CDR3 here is CASRGAGLAYEQYF. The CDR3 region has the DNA TGTGCCAGCAGGGGGGCAGGTTTGGCCTACGAGCAGTACTTC.

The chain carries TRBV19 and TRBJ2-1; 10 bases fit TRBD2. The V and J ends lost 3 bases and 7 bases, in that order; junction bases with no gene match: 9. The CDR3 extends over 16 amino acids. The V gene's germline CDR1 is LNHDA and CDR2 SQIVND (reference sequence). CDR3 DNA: TGTGCCAGTAGTATGAATTGGGCTAGCGGGGGTAATGAGCAGTTCTTC. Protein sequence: CASSMNWASGGNEQFF.

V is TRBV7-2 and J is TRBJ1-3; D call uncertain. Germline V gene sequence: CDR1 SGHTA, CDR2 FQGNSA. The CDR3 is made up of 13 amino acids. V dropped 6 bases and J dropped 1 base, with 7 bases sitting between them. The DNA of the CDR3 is TGTGCCAGCAGTTTCACTTCTGGAAACACCATATATTTT. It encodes CASSFTSGNTIYF.

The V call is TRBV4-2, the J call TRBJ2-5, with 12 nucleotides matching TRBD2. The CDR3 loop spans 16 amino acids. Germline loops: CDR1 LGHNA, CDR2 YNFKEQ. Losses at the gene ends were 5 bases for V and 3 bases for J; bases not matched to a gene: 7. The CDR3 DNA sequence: TGTGCCAGCAGCTCCGTTGGACTAGCGGGGAAAGAGACCCAGTACTTC. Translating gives CASSSVGLAGKETQYF.

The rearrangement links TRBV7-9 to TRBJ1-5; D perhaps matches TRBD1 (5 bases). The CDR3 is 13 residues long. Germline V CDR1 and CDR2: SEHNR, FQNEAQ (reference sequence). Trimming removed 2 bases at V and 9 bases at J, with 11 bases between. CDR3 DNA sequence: TGTGCCAGCAGCTTAACGGGACTTCGGCCCCAGCATTTT. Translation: CASSLTGLRPQHF.